The 24 T cell receptor beta chains reported below all come from one sample, sequenced in a study of neurological immune-mediated disorders. Each CDR3 protein is one row after TCRdb ran MiXCR on the 5' RACE reads. The profile shows some 47,000 distinct CDR3 sequences, roughly 21% of them singletons. Time point defined: technical triplicate 3. Specimen: PBMCs. The source is a man aged 60 to 69 with HTLV-1-associated myelopathy (HAM/TSP).

J is TRBJ2-4 and V is TRBV12-3 or TRBV12-4; 15 bases fit TRBD2. J lost 0 bases, V lost 4 bases, and 7 bases had no gene match. CDR3 length equals 19 residues. This CDR3 reads CASSSGLAGGFLAKNIQYF. The CDR3 DNA is TGTGCCAGCAGTTCGGGACTAGCGGGAGGCTTTTTAGCCAAAAACATTCAGTACTTC.

This clonotype was counted at least ten times. This CDR3 is CASSLDWDQPQHF. CDR3 coding DNA: TGCGCCAGCAGCTTGGATTGGGATCAGCCCCAGCATTTT. The V call is TRBV5-1, the J call TRBJ1-5; the D is unclear. Trimming removed 0 bases from V and 5 bases from J, with 6 bases in between. The V gene's germline CDR1 is SGHRS and CDR2 YFSETQ. There are 13 residues in the CDR3. The full variable domain, completed using reference TRBV5-1 and TRBJ1-5, is KAGVTQTPRYLIKTRGQQVTLSCSPISGHRSVSWYQQTPGQGLQFLFEYFSETQRNKGNFPGRFSGRQFSNSRSEMNVSTLELGDSALYLCASSLDWDQPQHFGDGTRLSIL.

This clonotype was detected only once. The rearrangement joins TRBV29-1 to TRBJ1-1; D not resolved. This CDR3 spans 12 amino acids. Per the germline V gene, CDR1 is SQVTM and CDR2 is ANQGSEA. V dropped 7 bases and J dropped 1 base, with 10 bases sitting between them. The CDR3 reads CSARPPNTEAFF. The DNA of the CDR3 is TGCAGCGCCCGGCCGCCGAACACTGAAGCTTTCTTT.

This clonotype was detected ten times or more. The V call is TRBV24-1, the J call TRBJ2-2; D not certain. Trimming pared 4 bases from V and 3 bases from J, leaving 11 bases between. CDR1 and CDR2 from the germline V gene are KGHDR and SFDVKD. CDR3 length: 15 amino acids. For the CDR3, the DNA is TGTGCCACCAGTGACTCCGGCCCCTACACCGGGGAGCTGTTTTTT. It yields the protein CATSDSGPYTGELFF.

In its sample, this clonotype was seen many times. The V gene is TRBV3-1, the J gene TRBJ2-2, with D possibly being TRBD1 or TRBD2 (5 bases each). Germline V gives CDR1 LGHDT, CDR2 YNNKEL (reference sequence). There are 15 residues in the CDR3. V was pared by 1 base and J by 5 bases, with 11 bases between. CDR3 sequence reads: CASSQGERGTGELFF. The CDR3 DNA is TGTGCCAGCAGCCAAGGAGAGAGGGGAACCGGGGAGCTGTTTTTT.

This clonotype was counted many times. The chain joins TRBV5-1 to TRBJ2-7, with 10 nucleotides matching TRBD2. Germline loops: CDR1 SGHRS, CDR2 YFSETQ. With 5 bases clipped from V and 5 bases from J, the junction kept 4 bases outside the gene matches. This CDR3 spans 13 amino acids. Here the CDR3 DNA reads TGCGCCAGCAGGACGGGACTAGCGAACGAGCAGTACTTC. Protein: CASRTGLANEQYF. Looking up the rest from reference TRBV5-1 and TRBJ2-7 gives the full variable domain: KAGVTQTPRYLIKTRGQQVTLSCSPISGHRSVSWYQQTPGQGLQFLFEYFSETQRNKGNFPGRFSGRQFSNSRSEMNVSTLELGDSALYLCASRTGLANEQYFGPGTRLTVT.

This clonotype was recorded many times. The chain uses TRBV5-1 and TRBJ2-1, with 7 bases fitting TRBD2. V was pared by 0 bases and J by 5 bases, with 8 bases of the junction left unmatched. The CDR3 has 16 amino acids. Germline V lookup: CDR1 SGHRS, CDR2 YFSETQ. CDR3: CASSLEGGAVHNEQFF. As DNA, the CDR3 is TGCGCCAGCAGCTTGGAGGGAGGGGCGGTCCACAATGAGCAGTTCTTC.

The sample holds many counts of this clonotype. The chain is built from TRBV7-2 and TRBJ1-2, with D uncertain. V lost 3 bases and J 2 bases, leaving 10 bases between the germline ends. Germline lookup yields CDR1 SGHTA and CDR2 FQGNSA. There are 14 residues in the CDR3. The CDR3 sequence: CASSLSRGNYGYTF. DNA for the CDR3: TGTGCCAGCAGCTTGTCCCGCGGGAACTATGGCTACACCTTC.

This clonotype has a count of ten or more. The V gene is TRBV24-1, the J gene TRBJ2-1, with 9 nucleotides matching TRBD2. There are 16 residues in the CDR3. The V and J ends lost 1 base and 2 bases, in that order; junction bases with no gene match: 2. Germline V gene sequence: CDR1 KGHDR, CDR2 SFDVKD. CDR3 bases: TGTGCCACCAGTGATTTAGTAGCGGGGGCCTACAATGAGCAGTTCTTC. It translates to CATSDLVAGAYNEQFF.

This clonotype was observed at least ten times. This chain links TRBV5-1 with TRBJ2-6; D perhaps matches TRBD2 (5 bases). This CDR3 region has 17 residues. Germline CDR1 and CDR2: SGHRS and YFSETQ. Trimming stripped 0 bases from V and 0 bases from J, with 10 bases between. In DNA, the CDR3 is TGCGCCAGCAGCTTGGTTGGAGGCACCTCTGGGGCCAACGTCCTGACTTTC. It is translated as CASSLVGGTSGANVLTF.

The chain uses TRBV19 and TRBJ2-1, with D possibly TRBD1 on 7 matching bases. Germline CDR1 LNHDA, CDR2 SQIVND (reference sequence). The V end was cut by 1 base, the J end by 6 bases, with 16 bases between. The CDR3 loop spans 16 amino acids. CDR3 DNA: TGTGCCAGTAGTATAGGGGCAAGGCAGGGGGGCAATGAGCAGTTCTTC. This gives the protein CASSIGARQGGNEQFF. The complete variable domain, with remaining parts taken from reference TRBV19 and TRBJ2-1, reads DGGITQSPKYLFRKEGQNVTLSCEQNLNHDAMYWYRQDPGQGLRLIYYSQIVNDFQKGDIAEGYSVSREKKESFPLTVTSAQKNPTAFYLCASSIGARQGGNEQFFGPGTRLTVL.

A note on this clonotype: A read error is possible here, since a much larger clone lies one base away. The chain uses TRBV19 and TRBJ2-1; D gene uncertain. CDR3 length: 13 residues. Germline values: CDR1 LNHDA, CDR2 SQIVND (reference sequence). The CDR3 sequence is CASSPGGVDEHFF. The CDR3, as DNA: TGTGCCAGTAGTCCCGGCGGTGTGGATGAGCATTTCTTC. Based on the CDR3 plus reference TRBV19 and TRBJ2-1, the full variable domain is DGGITQSPKYLFRKEGQNVTLSCEQNLNHDAMYWYRQDPGQGLRLIYYSQIVNDFQKGDIAEGYSVSREKKESFPLTVTSAQKNPTAFYLCASSPGGVDEHFFGPGTRLTVL.

This clonotype rates as medium-sized. This rearrangement joins TRBV20-1 to TRBJ1-5; D not resolved. The CDR3 runs 13 residues. Trimming took 1 base from V and 1 from J, leaving 5 bases between them. From germline, CDR1 is DFQATT and CDR2 SNEGSKA (reference sequence). The DNA of the CDR3 is TGCAGTGCTAGAGGAGGGAGCAATCAGCCCCAGCATTTT. This codes for CSARGGSNQPQHF.

This clonotype was counted many times. The chain recombines TRBV20-1 with TRBJ1-5; 9 bases align to TRBD1. The CDR3 is 15 residues long. Germline trimming cut 3 bases from V and 2 bases from J; bases unmatched to any gene: 5. Germline loops: CDR1 DFQATT, CDR2 SNEGSKA (reference sequence). CDR3 amino acids: CSASQRTGGNQPQHF. CDR3 DNA: TGCAGTGCTAGTCAGCGGACAGGGGGCAATCAGCCCCAGCATTTT.

This clonotype came up many times. This chain links TRBV24-1 with TRBJ2-1; 10 bases match TRBD1. The CDR3 has 16 residues. With V trimmed by 1 base and J by 2 bases, 1 base remained unmatched. CDR1 is KGHDR, CDR2 SFDVKD, per germline. The CDR3 region has the DNA TGTGCCACCAGTGATTTCGGGACAGGGGCCTACAATGAGCAGTTCTTC. Amino acid sequence: CATSDFGTGAYNEQFF.

This clonotype was detected ten times or more. The chain combines TRBV20-1 with TRBJ2-2, with unresolved D. The CDR3 length is 12 residues. Germline CDR1 is DFQATT and CDR2 is SNEGSKA (reference sequence). The V end was cut by 6 bases, the J end by 3 bases, with 8 bases between. The CDR3 reads CSASEYTGELFF. The DNA for the CDR3 is TGCAGTGCCTCCGAATACACCGGGGAGCTGTTTTTT.

In its sample, this clonotype was seen many times. The CDR3 sequence is CASSESGTGLSYEQYF. As DNA, the CDR3 is TGCGCCAGCAGTGAGTCAGGAACAGGACTCTCCTACGAGCAGTACTTC. V gene TRBV10-1 combines with J gene TRBJ2-7; TRBD1 or TRBD2 may be the D gene (5 bases each). Germline CDR1 and CDR2: WNHNN and SYGVQD (reference sequence). The CDR3 is 16 amino acids. Trimming shortened V by 0 bases and J by 0 bases, and 12 bases separated the two germline ends.

In the case of this clonotype: A single base separates this from a much larger clone, so it may be a read error. V gene TRBV6-1 combines with J gene TRBJ1-3; no firm D call. Germline V CDR1 and CDR2: MNHNS, SASEGT. This CDR3 has 17 amino acids. The CDR3 region has the DNA TGTGCCAGCAGTGAAGCTCACGGAGGATCATCTGGAAACACCAGATATTTT. Its translation is CASSEAHGGSSGNTRYF.

This clonotype was seen at least ten times. The chain combines TRBV7-8 with TRBJ2-7; TRBD2 matches 9 bases. Trimming removed 0 bases from V and 3 bases from J; junction bases left unmatched: 6. The CDR3 totals 16 residues. Germline CDR1 SGHVS, CDR2 FQNEAQ. This chain's CDR3 is CASSLAPAGGNYEQYF. CDR3 bases: TGTGCCAGCAGCTTAGCGCCGGCGGGAGGGAACTACGAGCAGTACTTC.

Notes on this clonotype: This may arise from a read error, as a much more abundant clone is one base away. The CDR3 reads CSDRPRGWGTDTQYF. CDR3 bases: TGCAGTGATAGACCCCGCGGGTGGGGCACAGATACGCAGTATTTT. The rearrangement uses TRBV20-1 and TRBJ2-3, with D possibly matching TRBD2 (5 bases). This CDR3 contains 15 residues. The germline gives CDR1 DFQATT, CDR2 SNEGSKA (reference sequence).

Many counts were recorded for this clonotype. CDR3 bases: TGCAGTGCTAGTGGATCGGAACAGCCCCAGCATTTT. It is translated as CSASGSEQPQHF. The chain has TRBV20-1 and TRBJ1-5; D is unresolved. The CDR3 length is 12 residues. From germline, CDR1 is DFQATT and CDR2 SNEGSKA (reference sequence). V was pared by 3 bases and J by 7 bases, with 10 bases between.

This clonotype was found many times. This rearrangement joins TRBV29-1 to TRBJ2-7; D ambiguous. The V gene lost 6 bases and the J gene lost 2 bases, with 14 bases spanning the gap. This CDR3 is 13 amino acids long. Germline V CDR1 and CDR2: SQVTM, ANQGSEA. CDR3 sequence reads: CSVETPWTYEQYF. CDR3 bases: TGCAGCGTCGAGACCCCTTGGACCTACGAGCAGTACTTC.

This clonotype was recorded many times. CDR3 residues: CAISELGTGNQPQHF. The CDR3 DNA reads TGTGCCATCAGTGAGCTGGGGACAGGCAATCAGCCCCAGCATTTT. The chain carries TRBV10-3 and TRBJ1-5, with 7 nucleotides matching TRBD1. The CDR3 length is 15 residues. Germline V gene sequence: CDR1 ENHRY, CDR2 SYGVKD. With V trimmed by 2 bases and J by 2 bases, 3 bases remained unmatched.

The sample holds many counts of this clonotype. V gene TRBV9 combines with J gene TRBJ2-2, with D perhaps given as TRBD1 or TRBD2 (6 bases each). With 4 bases removed from V and 3 bases from J, the gap between germline ends came to 16 bases. Germline CDR1 is SGDLS and CDR2 is YYNGEE. The CDR3 consists of 16 residues. Here the CDR3 DNA reads TGTGCCAGCAGCCCCCGTGGAGGGGGATACACCGGGGAGCTGTTTTTT. Translating gives CASSPRGGGYTGELFF. Complete variable domain (other parts from reference TRBV9 and TRBJ2-2): DSGVTQTPKHLITATGQRVTLRCSPRSGDLSVYWYQQSLDQGLQFLIQYYNGEERAKGNILERFSAQQFPDLHSELNLSSLELGDSALYFCASSPRGGGYTGELFFGEGSRLTVL.